These 32 T cell receptor beta chains came from one sample sequenced in a study of blood T cell repertoires in COVID-19. Clones were read by immunoSEQ multiplex PCR, and TCRdb kept only the in-frame ones, dropping some. The sample records roughly 290,000 clones, approximately 83% being singletons. Sequences were obtained from PBMCs or T cells enriched from blood (not recorded which). These receptors were collected from a woman aged 25 to 39 who had recovered from COVID-19.

This sequence joins TRBV11-2 and TRBJ1-3; D gene unclear. CDR1 is SGHAT, CDR2 FQNNGV, per germline. The V end was cut by 2 bases, the J end by 0 bases, with 11 bases between. The CDR3 covers 16 residues. The chain's CDR3 is CASSLRFRSSGNTIYF. The DNA of the CDR3 is TGTGCCAGCAGCTTAAGGTTCAGGTCCTCTGGAAACACCATATATTTT.

The chain employs TRBV21-1 and TRBJ2-5; the DNA was not compared with TRBD1, the D call given in the table. TRBV21-1 constitutes a pseudogene. The CDR3 spans 16 residues. CDR3 loop: CASSKRTGAGGETQYF. Here the CDR3 DNA reads TGTGCCAGCAGCAAGAGGACAGGGGCAGGAGGAGAGACCCAGTACTTC.

This rearrangement joins TRBV27 to TRBJ2-7, with D possibly matching TRBD2 (6 bases). The CDR3 sequence is 14 residues long. V gave up 5 bases and J gave up 3 bases, with 14 bases separating them. Germline CDR1 reads MNHEY; CDR2 reads SMNVEV (reference sequence). The CDR3 is CASSVPGLLYEQYF. The CDR3 nucleotides are TGTGCCAGCAGTGTACCGGGACTTCTCTACGAGCAGTACTTC.

This clone has only one observation. The J gene is TRBJ2-5, the V gene TRBV28; 12 nucleotides line up with TRBD2. The CDR3 contains 16 residues. After removal of 6 bases from V and 5 bases from J, the junction contained 10 bases not matched to a gene. The germline CDR1 and CDR2 sequences are MDHEN and SYDVKM. The CDR3 DNA sequence: TGTGCCAGCAGACTAGCGGGAGGCCTTCTCGGGGAGACCCAGTACTTC. Its translation: CASRLAGGLLGETQYF.

The rearrangement links TRBV9 to TRBJ2-2; D perhaps matches TRBD2 (5 bases). Germline V gene sequence: CDR1 SGDLS, CDR2 YYNGEE. Trimming pared 1 base from V and 2 bases from J, leaving 9 bases between. CDR3 length: 15 residues. The CDR3 DNA reads as TGTGCCAGCAGCGTACACAGCGGCAACACCGGGGAGCTGTTTTTT. Amino acids: CASSVHSGNTGELFF.

The CDR3 loop is CATSDFPKETQYF. The DNA for the CDR3 is TGTGCCACCAGTGATTTCCCAAAAGAGACCCAGTACTTC. The chain links TRBV24-1 to TRBJ2-5; no clear D gene. Germline lookup yields CDR1 KGHDR and CDR2 SFDVKD. This CDR3 is 13 amino acids long. Between the trimmed V and J ends, which lost 1 base and 3 bases, there was a span of 5 bases.

V is TRBV21-1 and J is TRBJ2-1; TRBD1 is the table's D call and was not checked against the DNA. TRBV21-1 is tagged as a pseudogene. The CDR3 totals 16 residues. Written as DNA, the CDR3 is TGTGCCAGCAGCAAAATTGAGGGACAGACCTACAATGAGCAGTTCTTC. This translates into CASSKIEGQTYNEQFF.

This chain uses TRBV28 with TRBJ1-2, with D uncertain. CDR1 MDHEN and CDR2 SYDVKM come from the germline V gene. The CDR3 totals 13 residues. V shed 3 bases and J shed 4 bases, with 9 bases lying between them. CDR3 loop: CASSLEEGYGYTF. Written as DNA, the CDR3 is TGTGCCAGCAGTTTGGAAGAGGGCTATGGCTACACCTTC.

The chain employs TRBV9 and TRBJ2-2, with D maybe TRBD1 (6 bases). The CDR3 loop spans 16 amino acids. The germline V gene has CDR1 SGDLS and CDR2 YYNGEE. The V end lost 3 bases, the J end lost 1 base, and 13 bases lay between the germline ends. The CDR3 sequence: CASSASGTKNTGELFF. DNA for the CDR3: TGTGCCAGCAGCGCCTCCGGGACAAAGAACACCGGGGAGCTGTTTTTT.

CDR3 protein: CAISEPSNYGYTF. The CDR3 nucleotides read TGTGCCATCAGTGAGCCTTCCAACTATGGCTACACCTTC. The V gene is TRBV10-3, the J gene TRBJ1-2; D not resolved. The germline gives CDR1 ENHRY, CDR2 SYGVKD. Trimming removed 2 bases from V and 2 bases from J, with 6 bases in between. The CDR3 loop spans 13 amino acids.

J is TRBJ2-1 and V is TRBV19, with TRBD1 matching 11 bases. Trimming took 5 bases from V and 7 from J; bases not matched to a gene: 4. This CDR3 is 14 amino acids long. The V gene's germline CDR1 is LNHDA and CDR2 SQIVND (reference sequence). The CDR3 DNA follows: TGTGCCAGTAGTTTTGGGGACAGGGGGAATGAGCAGTTCTTC. This encodes CASSFGDRGNEQFF.

The gene calls are TRBV18 and TRBJ1-2; TRBD1 matches at 12 bases. The CDR3 extends over 15 amino acids. Germline V gene lookup returns CDR1 KGHSH and CDR2 LQKENI. The trim removed 2 bases at V and 6 bases at J, leaving 4 bases unmatched. The CDR3 region has the DNA TGTGCCAGCTCACCAGGGACAGGGGGCTATAATGGCTACACCTTC. Residues: CASSPGTGGYNGYTF.

The chain has TRBV19 and TRBJ1-5, with 10 nucleotides matching TRBD1. After removal of 6 bases from V and 7 bases from J, the junction contained 3 bases not matched to a gene. Per germline, CDR1 LNHDA and CDR2 SQIVND (reference sequence). The CDR3 extends over 13 amino acids. CDR3: CASSGQGEQPQHF. The CDR3 region has the DNA TGTGCCAGTAGCGGACAGGGGGAACAGCCCCAGCATTTT.

This clone was observed a few times. The chain combines TRBV6-5 with TRBJ1-4; no reliable D call. V was trimmed by 0 bases and J by 7 bases, leaving 9 bases between them. The CDR3 has 14 residues. Per germline, CDR1 MNHEY and CDR2 SVGAGI. CDR3 region: CASSYSWYGEKLFF. CDR3 DNA sequence: TGTGCCAGCAGTTACTCTTGGTACGGTGAAAAACTGTTTTTT.

This clone has a single count. The chain joins TRBV18 to TRBJ1-1, with D unresolved. CDR1 and CDR2 from the germline V gene are KGHSH and LQKENI. This CDR3 has 16 amino acids. V lost 2 bases and J 1 base, leaving 14 bases between the germline ends. The CDR3 region is CASSPMNSLTNTEAFF. The CDR3 DNA reads as TGTGCCAGCTCACCAATGAACAGCCTAACGAACACTGAAGCTTTCTTT.

The chain is built from TRBV6-5 and TRBJ1-1; 12 bases fit TRBD1. Per the germline V gene, CDR1 is MNHEY and CDR2 is SVGAGI. The V and J ends lost 6 bases and 10 bases, in that order; junction bases with no gene match: 6. This CDR3 is built from 13 residues. CDR3: CASRPGQGAGAFF. Here the CDR3 DNA reads TGTGCCAGCAGGCCGGGACAGGGGGCGGGAGCTTTCTTT.

This chain links TRBV14 with TRBJ2-2; 8 nucleotides match TRBD2. V lost 3 bases, J lost 6 bases, and 12 bases stayed unmatched. This CDR3 spans 17 amino acids. In germline, CDR1 is SGHDN, CDR2 FVKESK. CDR3: CASSHPPIAGRAGELFF. The CDR3 DNA is TGTGCCAGCAGCCACCCACCAATAGCGGGAAGGGCCGGGGAGCTGTTTTTT.

J is TRBJ1-2 and V is TRBV14; D is uncertain. The CDR3 has 13 amino acids. Trimming shortened V by 4 bases and J by 4 bases, and 10 bases separated the two germline ends. Germline lookup yields CDR1 SGHDN and CDR2 FVKESK. CDR3 residues: CASSPGYRYGYTF. The CDR3 DNA is TGTGCCAGCAGCCCAGGTTATCGCTATGGCTACACCTTC.

The V call is TRBV9, the J call TRBJ1-3; D possibly corresponds to TRBD1 (5 bases). Looked up from germline, CDR1 is SGDLS and CDR2 is YYNGEE. The length of the CDR3 is 16 residues. V was shortened by 0 bases and J by 0 bases, with 10 bases between the two germline ends. The CDR3 DNA is TGTGCCAGCAGCGTAGGGAGACAGAGCTCTGGAAACACCATATATTTT. Its translation: CASSVGRQSSGNTIYF. The whole variable domain, filled in from reference TRBV9 and TRBJ1-3, reads DSGVTQTPKHLITATGQRVTLRCSPRSGDLSVYWYQQSLDQGLQFLIQYYNGEERAKGNILERFSAQQFPDLHSELNLSSLELGDSALYFCASSVGRQSSGNTIYFGEGSWLTVV.

The J gene is TRBJ1-2, the V gene TRBV27; TRBD1 might be the D (6 bases). Trimming took off 6 bases at V and 5 bases at J, with 16 bases between the two ends. There are 14 residues in the CDR3. Germline CDR1 and CDR2: MNHEY and SMNVEV (reference sequence). In nucleotides, the CDR3 is TGTGCCAGCAGCCCAGAGGGGGAGTGGTATGGCTACACCTTC. This encodes CASSPEGEWYGYTF.

The rearrangement uses TRBV29-1 and TRBJ1-1; a weak D match, TRBD1 (6 bases). The CDR3 extends over 14 amino acids. Germline-derived CDR1 and CDR2 are SQVTM and ANQGSEA. V lost 3 bases and J 0 bases, leaving 11 bases between the germline ends. CDR3 in amino acids: CSVDLRQVNTEAFF. The CDR3 region has the DNA TGCAGCGTTGATCTCCGACAGGTGAACACTGAAGCTTTCTTT.

The chain couples TRBV6-2 or TRBV6-3 to TRBJ2-1; TRBD2 agrees at 9 bases. Germline loops: CDR1 MNHEY, CDR2 SVGEGT. The V segment lost 5 bases and the J segment 3 bases; nucleotides outside the gene matches: 2. This CDR3 is built from 14 residues. CDR3 in amino acids: CASSRTSDYNEQFF. CDR3 nucleotides: TGTGCCAGCAGTCGGACTAGCGACTACAATGAGCAGTTCTTC.

The chain employs TRBV28 and TRBJ1-2, with TRBD1 identical over 11 bases. The CDR3 is 15 residues long. In germline, CDR1 is MDHEN, CDR2 SYDVKM. V lost 3 bases, J lost 4 bases, and 4 bases stayed unmatched. The CDR3 loop is CASSFPGQGVYGYTF. In nucleotides, the CDR3 is TGTGCCAGCAGTTTCCCGGGACAGGGGGTCTATGGCTACACCTTC.

CDR3 DNA: TGTGCCAGCAGCTCGGACAGGCAAGAAAAACTGTTTTTT. It is translated as CASSSDRQEKLFF. V usage is TRBV7-9 and J usage is TRBJ1-4, with TRBD1 matching 7 bases. Germline V gives CDR1 SEHNR, CDR2 FQNEAQ (reference sequence). This CDR3 is built from 13 residues. Trimming took 4 bases from V and 8 from J; bases not matched to a gene: 4.

The genes are TRBV28 and TRBJ2-7; 9 nucleotides align to TRBD1. Germline V gives CDR1 MDHEN, CDR2 SYDVKM. Losses at the gene ends were 6 bases for V and 3 bases for J; bases not matched to a gene: 3. The CDR3 sequence is 13 residues long. In DNA, the CDR3 is TGTGCCAGCAGAGCGGGACAGGGCTACGAGCAGTACTTC. Protein sequence: CASRAGQGYEQYF.

This chain connects TRBV27 to TRBJ2-1; TRBD2 matches 11 bases. The CDR3 is made up of 14 amino acids. The J segment lost 7 bases and the V segment lost 5 bases, leaving 4 bases of the junction unmatched. Germline assignment: CDR1 MNHEY and CDR2 SMNVEV (reference sequence). The CDR3 coding sequence is TGTGCCAGCAGTATGTGGACTAGCGGGAATGAGCAGTTCTTC. Translation gives CASSMWTSGNEQFF.

The chain recombines TRBV5-1 with TRBJ1-1; the D gene is possibly TRBD1 (5 bases). In germline, CDR1 is SGHRS, CDR2 YFSETQ. The CDR3 is 16 residues long. V lost 4 bases, J lost 0 bases, and 16 bases lay in between. CDR3 sequence reads: CASSGIMTDLNTEAFF. The DNA of the CDR3 is TGCGCCAGCAGCGGGATCATGACAGATCTGAACACTGAAGCTTTCTTT.

The CDR3 sequence is CASSEAYNYGYTF. CDR3 sequence (DNA): TGTGCCAGCAGTGAAGCGTATAACTATGGCTACACCTTC. J is TRBJ1-2 and V is TRBV6-1, with D unresolved. From germline, CDR1 is MNHNS and CDR2 SASEGT. Deletions cut 0 bases from V and 1 base from J, with 3 bases between. The CDR3 loop spans 13 amino acids.

This sequence joins TRBV15 and TRBJ1-2, with 8 bases that match TRBD1. V lost 0 bases and J lost 8; bases outside the gene matches: 11. The germline gives CDR1 LNHNV, CDR2 YYDKDF (reference sequence). This CDR3 comprises 16 residues. Written as DNA, the CDR3 is TGTGCCACCAGCAGAGACAGGCAGGGGGCTTTCAGGGGCTACACCTTC. Translating it yields CATSRDRQGAFRGYTF.

This clone appeared once. The chain couples TRBV6-5 to TRBJ2-2, with unresolved D. Between the trimmed V and J ends, which lost 3 bases and 5 bases, there was a span of 10 bases. CDR1 is MNHEY and CDR2 is SVGAGI in the germline V gene. The CDR3 extends over 14 amino acids. This CDR3 is CASSYMHGTGELFF. The CDR3 coding sequence is TGTGCCAGCAGTTATATGCACGGGACCGGGGAGCTGTTTTTT.

This clone was seen only a few times. The rearrangement uses TRBV28 and TRBJ2-1; TRBD2 matches at 8 bases. Trimming cost V 6 bases and J 4 bases; bases outside gene matches: 11. Germline lookup yields CDR1 MDHEN and CDR2 SYDVKM. The CDR3 has 16 amino acids. CDR3 coding DNA: TGTGCCAGCAGGGGAGCGGGAGAGGGGGTTTACAATGAGCAGTTCTTC. This codes for CASRGAGEGVYNEQFF.

The chain is built from TRBV25-1 and TRBJ2-5; TRBD1 matches 10 bases. The CDR3 covers 14 residues. Germline V gives CDR1 MGHDK, CDR2 SYGVNS. V dropped 6 bases and J dropped 5; count of bases not matched to a gene: 6. As DNA, the CDR3 is TGTGCCAGCAGCGCGGACAGGGGGGCCGAGACCCAGTACTTC. Its translation is CASSADRGAETQYF.